This TCR beta chain was identified during a study of shared clonotypes between healthy human individuals. Trimming cost V 4 bases and J 2 bases; bases outside gene matches: 8. The CDR3 totals 15 residues. In germline, CDR1 is MGHDK, CDR2 SYGVNS. The study drew all its donors from Caucasian adults living in Nashville, Tennessee. Authors' methods: Junction-only immunoSEQ data arrived without quality scores, meaning filtering differed. TCRdb's table, derived via immunoSEQ multiplex PCR, lists solely in-frame clones and lacks some. The DNA gave D and trimming, while V, J and clone size come from that table. The repertoire holds over 1.5 million clones, with around 98% as singletons.

This receptor was taken from a man aged 25 to 45 in good health. This chain connects TRBV25-1 to TRBJ2-7, with 7 bases matching TRBD1. Sequenced material: naive CD4+ T cells sorted from blood. The subset is: CD45RA+ positively selected. CDR3 nucleotides: TGTGCCAGCAGTGGTTTGGGACAGCGAACCTACGAGCAGTACTTC. Translation gives CASSGLGQRTYEQYF.